The clone carrying this T cell receptor beta chain was detected ten times or more. These data originate in a study of molecular identifiers for immune sequencing clone quantification. Via MiXCR, TCRdb re-called the PCR reads, giving one row per CDR3 protein. The table has 600,000 to 650,000 distinct CDR3 sequences, just under 20% seen once. CD8+CD4-CCR7+CD45RA+ cells were sorted as naive CD8 T cells. The ends were cut back, 6 bases at V and 3 bases at J, with 18 bases in the middle. The CDR3 consists of 15 residues. Per germline, CDR1 MNHEY and CDR2 SVGAGI. The sequenced material came from naive CD8+ T cells from blood, with Jurkat cell RNA spiked in. As for subset: FACS-sorted CD8+CD4-CCR7+CD45RA+ naive T cells. The clonotype originates from a human donor in good health. Some libraries in this study had Jurkat cell RNA spiked in. V is TRBV6-5 and J is TRBJ2-7; D is ambiguous. CDR3 residues: CASSSVGLQVYEQYF. The CDR3 DNA is TGTGCCAGCAGCTCCGTAGGGCTCCAGGTCTACGAGCAGTACTTC.